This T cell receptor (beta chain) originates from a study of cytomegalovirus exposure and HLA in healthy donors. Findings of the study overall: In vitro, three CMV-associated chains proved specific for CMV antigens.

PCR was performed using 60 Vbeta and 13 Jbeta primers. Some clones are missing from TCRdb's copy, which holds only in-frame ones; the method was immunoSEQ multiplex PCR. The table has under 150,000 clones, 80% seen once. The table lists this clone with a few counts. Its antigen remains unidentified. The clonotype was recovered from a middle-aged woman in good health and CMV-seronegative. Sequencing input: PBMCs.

This CDR3 is CASSLATGPYGYTF. The CDR3, as DNA: TGCGCCAGCAGCTTGGCGACAGGCCCTTATGGCTACACCTTC. This chain joins TRBV5-1 and TRBJ1-2, with D maybe TRBD1 (6 bases). CDR3 size: 14 residues. Germline CDR1 reads SGHRS; CDR2 reads YFSETQ. Trimming cost V 0 bases and J 5 bases, with 11 bases left between them.